This T cell receptor beta chain was observed in a study of blood T cell repertoires in COVID-19. Study overall: T cells, B-cell-depleted T cells, or PBMCs provided the cDNA or gDNA that served as material.

The protocol was immunoSEQ multiplex PCR, while the TCRdb copy is restricted to in-frame clones and leaves out a portion. The data hold 390,000 or so clones, with roughly 89% observed a single time. This clone showed up just once. This CDR3 comprises 11 residues. Germline V lookup: CDR1 MNHEY, CDR2 SVGAGI. V was cut by 5 bases and J by 6 bases, with 8 bases left in between. Recovery among Cohort 3 donors was established by two negative PCRs, clearance, or symptom resolution. This receptor was obtained from a woman in her 50s who had recovered from COVID-19. This rearrangement joins TRBV6-5 to TRBJ2-7; TRBD2 might be the D (5 bases). The specimen was PBMCs or T cells enriched from blood (not recorded which). The CDR3 sequence is CASSIRGEQYF. For the CDR3, the DNA is TGTGCCAGCAGTATTCGGGGCGAGCAGTACTTC.